The T cell receptor (beta chain) described here comes from a study of CD8+ T cells in alopecia areata. The CDR3 sequence is 13 residues long. Germline V gene sequence: CDR1 SGHDT, CDR2 YYEEEE. V was cut by 7 bases and J by 1 base, with 9 bases left in between. Specified treatment: oral pan-JAK inhibitor, 5-10 mg twice daily. Sequencing relied on a cDNA template that was reverse transcribed from extracted RNA. Profiling relied on immunoSEQ multiplex PCR, and the TCRdb table lists in-frame clones only, not all of them. Among 180,000 or so clones listed, around half were seen once. The receptor's source is a human donor with alopecia areata. The material was CD8+ T cells sorted from blood, obtained at week 24, from a patient treated with tofacitinib. The V gene is TRBV5-6, the J gene TRBJ2-1; D call uncertain. CDR3 in DNA: TGTGCCAGCGGGGATCGATCCTACAATGAGCAGTTCTTC. This encodes CASGDRSYNEQFF. Full variable domain (remainder filled in from reference TRBV5-6 and TRBJ2-1): DAGVTQSPTHLIKTRGQQVTLRCSPKSGHDTVSWYQQALGQGPQFIFQYYEEEERQRGNFPDRFSGHQFPNYSSELNVNALLLGDSALYLCASGDRSYNEQFFGPGTRLTVL.